This TCR beta chain came from a study of T cell responses to AZD1222 COVID-19 vaccine. Study-wide results and limits: Sampled repertoires all dated from after the peak T cell response.

With regard to this clone: As yet, its antigen is unknown.

The analysis combined second doses at about 4 or about 12 weeks. Clones were sequenced by immunoSEQ multiplex PCR, and TCRdb holds only the in-frame ones, with some missing. The data contain about 89,000 clones, more than 70% of them seen just once; the ten biggest clones take up 5.6%. V was pared by 5 bases and J by 3 bases, with 11 bases between. In germline, CDR1 is SGHAT, CDR2 FQNNGV. The CDR3 is 13 residues long. Sequencing was performed on peripheral blood, taken 28 days after the second AZD1222 dose. This receptor was taken from an adult who received the AZD1222 COVID-19 vaccine. The chain combines TRBV11-2 with TRBJ2-7; D remains unclear. DNA of the CDR3: TGTGCCAGCAGCCCCGAGGTGAGCTACGAGCAGTACTTC. The encoded protein is CASSPEVSYEQYF.